A selection of T cell receptor beta chains follows, all from one sample in a study of T cell responses to AZD1222 COVID-19 vaccine. Clones were sequenced by immunoSEQ multiplex PCR, and TCRdb holds only the in-frame ones, with some missing. Of 150,000 to 200,000 clones listed, more than 75% were seen once; the top ten hold 25% to 30%. The source material was peripheral blood, sampled 28 days after the second AZD1222 dose. The receptors shown here come from an adult who received the AZD1222 COVID-19 vaccine. CDR3s include the opening cysteine and the closing phenylalanine or tryptophan. Only some rows state a clone size, as once, few, many or a class for expanded clones.

CDR3 protein	J gene	V gene	clone size
CASSLESSVAYEQYF	TRBJ2-7	TRBV11-2	.
CASSPDGTPTYNEQFF	TRBJ2-1	TRBV5-1	.
CASSLGTSGGNIQYF	TRBJ2-4	TRBV5-8	few
CASSISLAADTQYF	TRBJ2-3	TRBV19	.
CASRQGPLYEQYF	TRBJ2-7	TRBV7-2	.
CASNHQSTSTDTQYF	TRBJ2-3	TRBV19	.
CASSLDEVHQETQYF	TRBJ2-5	TRBV5-4	once
CASSLSSGSHNEQFF	TRBJ2-1	TRBV7-2	.
CASSRSNRVPGGTGELFF	TRBJ2-2	TRBV7-3	.
CASSHRGSDTGELFF	TRBJ2-2	TRBV4-1	.
CASSKIGEGQPQHF	TRBJ1-5	TRBV21-1	.
CASSGLAEAPNNEQFF	TRBJ2-1	TRBV19	.
CASSQDVDRDNQPQHF	TRBJ1-5	TRBV4-2	.
CASVGGPQVGQYF	TRBJ2-7	TRBV6-1	.
CATSDSLGGTSYNEQFF	TRBJ2-1	TRBV24-1	.
CASIGGVGANVLTF	TRBJ2-6	TRBV19	.
CAWSKRDRSSGNTIYF	TRBJ1-3	TRBV30	.
CASSRTSGSTYEQYF	TRBJ2-7	TRBV6-2/TRBV6-3	.
CAIRTGSGNTIYF	TRBJ1-3	TRBV10-3	.
CAGPPGGSRKAFF	TRBJ1-1	TRBV7-3	.
CASSLDGQLTDTQYF	TRBJ2-3	TRBV7-2	.
CASSVHPSNYGYTF	TRBJ1-2	TRBV7-8	.
CAISESMGLAGQETQYF	TRBJ2-5	TRBV10-3	.
CASSSSSGSLNTGELFF	TRBJ2-2	TRBV11-3	once
CASSPGLAGGENIQYF	TRBJ2-4	TRBV19	.
CASSWDRGYEQYF	TRBJ2-7	TRBV28	.
CASSPRDEQFF	TRBJ2-1	TRBV16	.
CASSSAPGANYGYTF	TRBJ1-2	TRBV7-2	.